This T cell receptor beta chain was obtained from a study of blood T cells in healthy people across ages. The CDR3 consists of 18 residues. Germline loops: CDR1 SGHNT, CDR2 YYREEE (reference sequence). Primers used in a second PCR of about 6 to 11 cycles were a sample-barcoded 5' primer and a J-beta primer mix. TCRdb re-called the 5' RACE reads with MiXCR, one entry per CDR3 protein. This table has more than 1 million distinct CDR3 sequences, less than 50% appearing once. This sequence originates from a woman aged 60 to 75 in good health. V gene TRBV5-4 combines with J gene TRBJ2-5, with D perhaps TRBD1 (6 bases). The DNA end is more similar to TRBJ2-7, so the J call may be wrong. The specimen was blood. The CDR3, as DNA: TGTGCCAGCAGCTCCCCTCTCGTGCCGGGACAAGGCACCTACGAGCAGTACTTC. The encoded protein is CASSSPLVPGQGTYEQYF.